This T cell receptor beta chain came from a study of PD-L1 blockade in urothelial cancer. Study background: Bladder-origin urothelial cancer in males described most of the roughly 30 patients. Prior chemotherapy regimens per patient numbered 0 to 3. Once treatment had started, blood was analyzed at 3 weeks (second dose) and again at 6 weeks.

This clone was detected a few times. The time point was: pretreatment peripheral blood. Pretreatment and on-treatment blood mononuclear cell samples were taken, totaling between 1 and 8 time points per patient. Generated by immunoSEQ multiplex PCR, the TCRdb table keeps only in-frame clones and is missing some. The sample holds about 50,000 clones; approximately 81% are singletons and the top ten take over 4%. V gave up 10 bases and J gave up 7 bases, with 23 bases separating them. Germline V CDR1 and CDR2: SNHLY, FYNNEI. The CDR3 covers 15 residues. The input for sequencing was PBMCs, taken around atezolizumab (anti-PD-L1) treatment. The chain couples TRBV2 to TRBJ1-5; possibly TRBD1 for D (6 bases). This TCR came from a man between 65 and 79 years old with urothelial cancer. CDR3 bases: TGTGCCACCCAGATCCAACAGGGCAGTAGGCAGCCCCAGCATTTT. It is translated as CATQIQQGSRQPQHF.